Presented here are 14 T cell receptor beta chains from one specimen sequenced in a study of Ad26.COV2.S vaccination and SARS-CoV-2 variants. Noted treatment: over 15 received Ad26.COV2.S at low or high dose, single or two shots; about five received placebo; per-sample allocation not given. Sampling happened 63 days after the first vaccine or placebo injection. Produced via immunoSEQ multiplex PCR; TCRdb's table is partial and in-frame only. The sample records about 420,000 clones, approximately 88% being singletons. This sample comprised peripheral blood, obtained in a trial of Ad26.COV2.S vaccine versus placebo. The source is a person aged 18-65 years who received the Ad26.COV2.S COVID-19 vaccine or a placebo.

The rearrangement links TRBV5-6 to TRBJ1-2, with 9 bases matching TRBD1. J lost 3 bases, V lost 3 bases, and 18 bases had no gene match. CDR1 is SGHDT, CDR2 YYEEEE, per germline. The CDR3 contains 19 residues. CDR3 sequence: CASSSALSRTGGFDYGYTF. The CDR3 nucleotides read TGTGCCAGCAGCTCCGCCCTTAGCAGAACAGGGGGCTTCGACTATGGCTACACCTTC. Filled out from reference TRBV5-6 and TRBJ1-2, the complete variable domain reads DAGVTQSPTHLIKTRGQQVTLRCSPKSGHDTVSWYQQALGQGPQFIFQYYEEEERQRGNFPDRFSGHQFPNYSSELNVNALLLGDSALYLCASSSALSRTGGFDYGYTFGSGTRLTVV.

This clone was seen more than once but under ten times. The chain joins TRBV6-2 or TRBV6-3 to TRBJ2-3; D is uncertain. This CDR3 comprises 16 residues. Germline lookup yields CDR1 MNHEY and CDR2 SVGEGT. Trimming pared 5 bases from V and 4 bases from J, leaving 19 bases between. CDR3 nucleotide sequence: TGTGCCAGCAGTCCAAATACTGATACCCCCTCAGATACGCAGTATTTT. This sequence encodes CASSPNTDTPSDTQYF.

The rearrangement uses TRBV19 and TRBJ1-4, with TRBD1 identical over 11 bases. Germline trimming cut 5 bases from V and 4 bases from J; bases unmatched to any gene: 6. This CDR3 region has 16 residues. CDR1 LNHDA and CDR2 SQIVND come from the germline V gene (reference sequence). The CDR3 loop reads CASSPGQGGSNEKLFF. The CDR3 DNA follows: TGTGCCAGTAGTCCGGGACAGGGGGGGAGTAATGAAAAACTGTTTTTT.

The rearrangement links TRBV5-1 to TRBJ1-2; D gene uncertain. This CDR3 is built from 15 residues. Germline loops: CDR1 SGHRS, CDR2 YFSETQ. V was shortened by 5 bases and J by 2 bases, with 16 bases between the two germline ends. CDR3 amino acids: CASSLIRPGNYGYTF. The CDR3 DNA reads TGCGCCAGCAGTTTAATTAGACCGGGGAACTATGGCTACACCTTC.

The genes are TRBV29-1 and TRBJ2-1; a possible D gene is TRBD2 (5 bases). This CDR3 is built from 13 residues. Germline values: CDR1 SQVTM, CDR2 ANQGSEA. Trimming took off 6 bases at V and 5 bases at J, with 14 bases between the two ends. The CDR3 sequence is CSVRGSADNEQFF. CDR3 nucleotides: TGCAGCGTACGGGGATCCGCTGACAATGAGCAGTTCTTC.

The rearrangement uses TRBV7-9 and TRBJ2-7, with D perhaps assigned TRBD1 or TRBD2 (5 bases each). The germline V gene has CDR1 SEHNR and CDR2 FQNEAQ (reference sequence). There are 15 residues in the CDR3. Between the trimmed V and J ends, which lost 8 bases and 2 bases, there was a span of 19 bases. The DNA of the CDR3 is TGTGCCAGCGGGGGTCGACAGACAGTAACCTACGAGCAGTACTTC. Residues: CASGGRQTVTYEQYF.

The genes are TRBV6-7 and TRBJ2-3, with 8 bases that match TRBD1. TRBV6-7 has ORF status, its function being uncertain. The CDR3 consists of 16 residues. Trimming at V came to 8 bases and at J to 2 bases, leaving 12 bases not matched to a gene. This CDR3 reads CASSLAWTGFTDTQYF. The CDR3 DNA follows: TGTGCCAGCTCCCTTGCGTGGACAGGGTTCACAGATACGCAGTATTTT.

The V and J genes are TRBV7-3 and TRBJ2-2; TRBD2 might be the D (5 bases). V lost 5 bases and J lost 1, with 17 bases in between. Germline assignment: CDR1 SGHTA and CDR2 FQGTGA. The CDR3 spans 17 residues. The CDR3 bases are TGTGCCAGCAGCACCCCCACAGCGGACGAGAACACCGGGGAGCTGTTTTTT. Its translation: CASSTPTADENTGELFF. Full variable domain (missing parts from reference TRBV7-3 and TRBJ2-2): GAGVSQTPSNKVTEKGKYVELRCDPISGHTALYWYRQSLGQGPEFLIYFQGTGAADDSGLPNDRFFAVRPEGSVSTLKIQRTERGDSAVYLCASSTPTADENTGELFFGEGSRLTVL.

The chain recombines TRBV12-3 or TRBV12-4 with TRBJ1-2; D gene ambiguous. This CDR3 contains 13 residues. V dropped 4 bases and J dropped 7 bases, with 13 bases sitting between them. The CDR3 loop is CASSSTRTSGYTF. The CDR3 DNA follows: TGTGCCAGCAGTTCAACCCGGACCAGTGGCTACACCTTC.

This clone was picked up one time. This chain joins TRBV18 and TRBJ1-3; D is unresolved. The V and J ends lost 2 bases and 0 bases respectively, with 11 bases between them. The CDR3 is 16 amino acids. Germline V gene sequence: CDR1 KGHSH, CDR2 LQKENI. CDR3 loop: CASSPFSQSSGNTIYF. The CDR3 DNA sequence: TGTGCCAGCTCACCATTTTCTCAGAGCTCTGGAAACACCATATATTTT. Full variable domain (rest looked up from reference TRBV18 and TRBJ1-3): NAGVMQNPRHLVRRRGQEARLRCSPMKGHSHVYWYRQLPEEGLKFMVYLQKENIIDESGMPKERFSAEFPKEGPSILRIQQVVRGDSAAYFCASSPFSQSSGNTIYFGEGSWLTVV.

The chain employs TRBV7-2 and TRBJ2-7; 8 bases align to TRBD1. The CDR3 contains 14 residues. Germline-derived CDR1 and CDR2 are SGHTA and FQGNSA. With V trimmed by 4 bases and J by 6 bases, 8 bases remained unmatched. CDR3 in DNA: TGTGCCAGCAGCTCGGACAGGGCTCAGGTCGAGCAGTACTTC. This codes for CASSSDRAQVEQYF. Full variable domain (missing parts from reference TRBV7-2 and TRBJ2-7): GAGVSQSPSNKVTEKGKDVELRCDPISGHTALYWYRQSLGQGLEFLIYFQGNSAPDKSGLPSDRFSAERTGGSVSTLTIQRTQQEDSAVYLCASSSDRAQVEQYFGPGTRLTVT.

The CDR3, as DNA: TGTGCCAGCAGCTTATCTAGCGGGTCGGCCTACGAGCAGTACTTC. Amino acids: CASSLSSGSAYEQYF. The V and J genes are TRBV5-4 and TRBJ2-7; TRBD2 agrees at 8 bases. Germline V CDR1 and CDR2: SGHNT, YYREEE (reference sequence). The CDR3 sequence is 15 residues long. J gave up 2 bases and V 2 bases, and 6 bases lay outside the gene matches.

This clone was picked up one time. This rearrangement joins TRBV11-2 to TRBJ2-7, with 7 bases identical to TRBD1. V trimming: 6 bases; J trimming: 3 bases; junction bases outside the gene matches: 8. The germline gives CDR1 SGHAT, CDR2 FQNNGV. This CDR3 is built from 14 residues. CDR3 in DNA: TGTGCCAGCAGACATAACAGGGGTCACTACGAGCAGTACTTC. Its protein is CASRHNRGHYEQYF.

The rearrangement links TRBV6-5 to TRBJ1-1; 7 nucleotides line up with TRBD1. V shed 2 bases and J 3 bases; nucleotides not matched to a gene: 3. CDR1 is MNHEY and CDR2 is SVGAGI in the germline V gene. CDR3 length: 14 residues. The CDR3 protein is CASSYRGPDTEAFF. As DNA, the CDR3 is TGTGCCAGCAGTTACAGGGGGCCGGACACTGAAGCTTTCTTT.